The next 8 T cell receptor beta chains were all read from a single sample in a study of CD8 T cells in Susac syndrome. The RNA, about 0.5 to 1 ug, was put through reverse transcription using random hexamers. TCRdb passed the immunoSEQ multiplex PCR reads through MiXCR, listing each CDR3 protein once. The repertoire has 95,000 to 150,000 distinct CDR3 sequences, roughly 95% of them found once; the top ten carry less than 0.15%. The specimen was CD4+ T cells from PBMCs. These receptors were obtained from a human donor with Susac syndrome.

V and J are TRBV29-1 and TRBJ2-1; 10 bases fit TRBD2. V dropped 5 bases and J dropped 5; count of bases not matched to a gene: 6. The CDR3 covers 14 residues. Germline-derived CDR1 and CDR2 are SQVTM and ANQGSEA. The CDR3 is CSVQGLAPNNEQFF. CDR3 nucleotide sequence: TGCAGCGTTCAGGGACTAGCGCCCAACAATGAGCAGTTCTTC.

Note on this clonotype: A junction end diverges from the germline sequence, so it may reflect a read error. The rearrangement joins TRBV13 to TRBJ2-5; D unresolved. The CDR3 totals 12 residues. The germline CDR1 and CDR2 sequences are PRHDT and FYEKMQ (reference sequence). The CDR3 is CASSIGGETQYF. CDR3 coding DNA: TGTGCCAGCAGCATAGGCGGCGAGACCCAGTACTTC.

The CDR3 is CASSVRSNTDTQYF. The DNA for the CDR3 is TGTGCCAGCAGCGTACGCTCTAACACAGATACGCAGTATTTT. The chain has TRBV9 and TRBJ2-3; D gene ambiguous. Germline loops: CDR1 SGDLS, CDR2 YYNGEE. The V end lost 1 base, the J end lost 2 bases, and 8 bases lay between the germline ends. The CDR3 is made up of 14 amino acids.

The genes are TRBV7-2 and TRBJ2-5; tentative D call: TRBD1 (5 bases). The length of the CDR3 is 12 residues. Germline CDR1 SGHTA, CDR2 FQGNSA. V lost 5 bases to trimming and J lost 5 bases, with 9 bases between them. CDR3 residues: CASSGNRETQYF. The CDR3 nucleotides are TGTGCCAGCAGCGGAAACAGGGAGACCCAGTACTTC.

The gene calls are TRBV6-2 or TRBV6-3 and TRBJ2-7; D tentatively reads TRBD1 or TRBD2 (6 bases each). The CDR3 is 13 amino acids. Germline V gives CDR1 MNHEY, CDR2 SVGEGT. The ends were cut back, 7 bases at V and 3 bases at J, with 13 bases in the middle. The CDR3 DNA is TGTGCCAGCATTCTCGGAGGGGGCTACGAGCAGTACTTC. Protein sequence: CASILGGGYEQYF.

The chain couples TRBV12-3 or TRBV12-4 to TRBJ2-1, with D perhaps assigned TRBD1 or TRBD2 (5 bases each). V dropped 6 bases and J dropped 0 bases, with 15 bases sitting between them. This CDR3 comprises 16 residues. In DNA, the CDR3 is TGTGCCAGCAGCCGACTACAGGTGAGCTCCTACAATGAGCAGTTCTTC. Its translation is CASSRLQVSSYNEQFF.

The chain has TRBV5-1 and TRBJ1-1; tentative D call: TRBD1 (6 bases). CDR1 and CDR2 from the germline V gene are SGHRS and YFSETQ. Trimming cost V 0 bases and J 1 base, with 10 bases left between them. This CDR3 is built from 15 residues. CDR3 in DNA: TGCGCCAGCAGCTTGGCCGACAGGTCGAACACTGAAGCTTTCTTT. Translated: CASSLADRSNTEAFF.

This clonotype appeared a single time. The chain combines TRBV23-1 with TRBJ1-4; D may be TRBD1 (6 bases). TRBV23-1 belongs to the ORF category, with a function that is uncertain. The length of the CDR3 is 17 residues. V lost 0 bases, J lost 8 bases, and 19 bases lay in between. As DNA, the CDR3 is TGCGCCAGCAGTCAATCGGGCGCGGGACACCTGTCAGAAAAACTGTTTTTT. Residues: CASSQSGAGHLSEKLFF.